The 6 T cell receptor beta chains below all came from one sample that was sequenced in a study of tissue T cells after allogeneic stem cell transplantation. The sample's time point: mouse harvest day 14 after allogeneic transplant. Each mouse received 10^7 T-cell-depleted marrow cells plus 10^6 splenic CD5+ T cells by tail vein. Assay used: immunoSEQ multiplex PCR; TCRdb lists only in-frame clones, some missing. Of about 4,600 clones listed, about 50% are singletons. The sequenced material came from lymph node tissue. The source is a female BALB/c mouse given C57BL/6 T cells with graft-versus-host disease after an allogeneic hematopoietic cell transplant.

With regard to this clone: Genes and germline come from the mouse. The CDR3 goes on 1 residue after the read ends, and that part is filled in from the germline J gene. The V call is TRBV26, the J call TRBJ2-7; 12 bases line up with TRBD2. Germline CDR1 is KGHPV and CDR2 is FQNQEV (reference sequence). V gave up 4 bases and J gave up 6 bases; unmatched junction bases: 4. The CDR3 has 14 amino acids. CDR3 sequence reads: CASSQDWGGVEQYF. CDR3 DNA (partial): TGTGCCAGCAGTCAAGACTGGGGGGGCGTTGAACAGTAC.

For this clone: Germline and genes here are mouse. Read coverage stops 1 residue before the CDR3 terminus; the germline J gene supplies the remainder. The rearrangement joins TRBV29 to TRBJ1-4, with D uncertain. There are 14 residues in the CDR3. The V gene's germline CDR1 is MSHET and CDR2 SYDVDS. Trimming stripped 4 bases from V and 0 bases from J, with 6 bases between. The covered CDR3 bases are TGTGCTAGCAGTTCCAGGATTTCCAACGAAAGATTATTT. Protein sequence: CASSSRISNERLF. The CDR3 in its entirety is CASSSRISNERLFF.

As for this clone: Gene and germline names: mouse. The read terminates 1 residue before the CDR3 end, so the remaining end is supplied by the germline J gene. This chain joins TRBV5 and TRBJ1-1, with no clear D. V gave up 0 bases and J gave up 4 bases, with 9 bases separating them. Germline CDR1 LGHNA, CDR2 YNLKQL (reference sequence). CDR3 length: 14 amino acids. The CDR3 loop is CASSQEWRITEVFF. CDR3 DNA (partial): TGTGCCAGCAGCCAAGAATGGCGGATCACAGAAGTCTTC.

This clone was recorded a few times. These gene names are mouse names. The read terminates 1 residue ahead of where the CDR3 ends, so the germline J gene completes it. The chain employs TRBV23 and TRBJ2-3; the D segment call TRBD1 is taken from the table without a DNA check. Germline lookup yields CDR1 KGHTA and CDR2 FQNQQP. The CDR3 loop spans 14 amino acids. CDR3 loop: CSSSQSPTGETLYF. The sequenced CDR3 bases are TGCTCCAGCAGTCAATCGCCGACAGGGGAAACGCTGTAT.

With respect to this clone: Gene names and germline match the mouse. With the read ending 1 residue before the CDR3 end, the germline J gene is used to fill in that end. This chain uses TRBV13-3 with TRBJ2-4, with 7 bases fitting TRBD2. The germline V gene encodes CDR1 NNHDY and CDR2 SYVADS. The length of the CDR3 is 14 residues. After removal of 1 base from V and 1 base from J, the junction contained 0 bases not matched to a gene. The CDR3 sequence is CASSDWGGQNTLYF. CDR3 bases read: TGTGCCAGCAGTGATTGGGGGGGTCAAAACACCTTGTAC.

In regard to this clone: The germline and genes are mouse ones. The read finishes 1 residue shy of the CDR3 end, and the germline J gene is used to complete it. The chain uses TRBV16 and TRBJ2-1, with D possibly TRBD1 on 5 matching bases. The CDR3 consists of 13 residues. The V and J ends lost 5 bases and 4 bases respectively, with 9 bases between them. Germline loops: CDR1 SGHSA, CDR2 FRNQAP. CDR3 DNA, as far as it was read: TGTGCAAGCAGCCTGGACATGTATGCTGAGCAGTTC. It translates to CASSLDMYAEQF. The CDR3 as a whole reads CASSLDMYAEQFF.